Presented here are 27 T cell receptor beta chains from one specimen sequenced in a study of blood T cell repertoires in COVID-19. Produced via immunoSEQ multiplex PCR; TCRdb's table is partial and in-frame only. The repertoire has hundreds of thousands of clones, 88% of them found once; the top ten carry 2%. Material: PBMCs or T cells enriched from blood (not recorded which). The source of these receptors is a woman aged 55-75 years in a cohort exposed to, infected with or recovered from COVID-19 (not recorded which).

This clone was observed once. The chain carries TRBV6-4 and TRBJ2-7, with 10 bases aligning to TRBD2. Per germline, CDR1 MRHNA and CDR2 SNTAGT. CDR3 length: 14 amino acids. The V and J ends lost 6 bases and 6 bases, in that order; junction bases with no gene match: 8. The CDR3 nucleotides are TGTGCCAGCAGACGGACTAGCGGTTCCCTCGAGCAGTACTTC. Translated: CASRRTSGSLEQYF.

V and J are TRBV24-1 and TRBJ1-2; 8 bases map to TRBD1. Germline assignment: CDR1 KGHDR and CDR2 SFDVKD. The length of the CDR3 is 13 residues. J lost 5 bases, V lost 6 bases, and 4 bases had no gene match. The CDR3 sequence is CATSQGAAYGYTF. The CDR3 nucleotides read TGTGCCACCAGTCAGGGGGCGGCTTATGGCTACACCTTC.

The chain couples TRBV2 to TRBJ1-1; D gene uncertain. This CDR3 is built from 13 residues. The germline V and J ends were trimmed by 7 bases and 1 base, with 10 bases remaining between them. The germline gives CDR1 SNHLY, CDR2 FYNNEI. The CDR3 region has the DNA TGTGCCAGCACCCAGGTAACGAACACTGAAGCTTTCTTT. Translated, it gives CASTQVTNTEAFF.

This clone was seen a handful of times. The genes are TRBV2 and TRBJ1-2; D perhaps matches TRBD1 (5 bases). Germline CDR1 and CDR2: SNHLY and FYNNEI. V was shortened by 4 bases and J by 7 bases, with 19 bases between the two germline ends. The CDR3 covers 15 residues. The CDR3 sequence is CASSVTAGWSGGYTF. DNA for the CDR3: TGTGCCAGCAGTGTAACGGCAGGGTGGTCCGGTGGCTACACCTTC.

This rearrangement joins TRBV7-9 to TRBJ1-5, with 7 bases matching TRBD1. CDR3 length: 15 amino acids. The junction had 7 bases not matched to a gene; V was cut back by 5 bases and J by 3 bases. Germline CDR1 and CDR2: SEHNR and FQNEAQ (reference sequence). The CDR3 sequence is CASSPGDSLNQPQHF. In DNA form, the CDR3 reads TGTGCCAGCAGCCCTGGGGACAGCCTCAATCAGCCCCAGCATTTT.

The V call is TRBV28, the J call TRBJ2-7; 9 nucleotides line up with TRBD1. V was pared by 6 bases and J by 3 bases, with 15 bases of the junction left unmatched. Germline V gives CDR1 MDHEN, CDR2 SYDVKM. The CDR3 totals 17 residues. The CDR3 loop reads CASSSPGQGSWGYEQYF. In nucleotides, the CDR3 is TGTGCCAGCAGCTCTCCGGGACAGGGTTCGTGGGGCTACGAGCAGTACTTC.

The V and J genes are TRBV4-1 and TRBJ2-4, with TRBD2 matching over 9 bases. The CDR3 sequence is 16 residues long. V lost 1 base to trimming and J lost 8 bases; unmatched junction nucleotides: 9. Germline V gene lookup returns CDR1 MGHRA and CDR2 YSYEKL. CDR3 nucleotide sequence: TGCGCCAGCAGCCAAGCGGCGGGAGGGCGGAGTGACATTCAGTACTTC. This translates into CASSQAAGGRSDIQYF.

This clone was observed a handful of times. This sequence joins TRBV30 and TRBJ1-2; 10 positions agree with TRBD1. The CDR3 totals 15 residues. Germline assignment: CDR1 GTSNPN and CDR2 SVGIG (reference sequence). V lost 3 bases to trimming and J lost 5 bases; unmatched junction nucleotides: 9. The DNA of the CDR3 is TGTGCCTGGAGCGCCCCCGGGACAGGGGTTTATGGCTACACCTTC. As protein: CAWSAPGTGVYGYTF.

V gene TRBV1 combines with J gene TRBJ2-7; the D call of TRBD2 is as the table states it, not checked on the DNA. TRBV1 is a pseudogene locus. The CDR3 extends over 15 amino acids. Here the CDR3 reads CTSSQDGGLAYEQYF. CDR3 DNA: TGCACCAGCAGCCAAGATGGGGGACTAGCCTACGAGCAGTACTTC.

The V call is TRBV28, the J call TRBJ2-7; D possibly corresponds to TRBD2 (7 bases). CDR3 length: 16 residues. The V gene's germline CDR1 is MDHEN and CDR2 SYDVKM. The V end lost 6 bases, the J end lost 6 bases, and 24 bases lay between the germline ends. The CDR3 sequence: CASSSGGPKRGIEQYF. The CDR3 coding sequence is TGTGCCAGCAGCTCCGGGGGGCCCAAAAGGGGCATCGAGCAGTACTTC. The full variable domain, in which reference TRBV28 and TRBJ2-7 provide the parts outside the CDR3, is DVKVTQSSRYLVKRTGEKVFLECVQDMDHENMFWYRQDPGLGLRLIYFSYDVKMKEKGDIPEGYSVSREKKERFSLILESASTNQTSMYLCASSSGGPKRGIEQYFGPGTRLTVT.

This rearrangement joins TRBV25-1 to TRBJ2-7; D is unresolved. The CDR3 runs to 14 residues. V lost 2 bases and J lost 2, with 10 bases in between. CDR1 and CDR2 (germline): MGHDK, SYGVNS. Here the CDR3 DNA reads TGTGCCAGCAGTGAACATGGGCCCACCTACGAGCAGTACTTC. Amino acids: CASSEHGPTYEQYF.

V and J are TRBV11-3 and TRBJ1-5; D is possibly TRBD1 (6 bases). Germline V lookup: CDR1 SGHNT, CDR2 YENEEA. This CDR3 is 15 amino acids long. V was clipped by 0 bases and J by 8 bases, with 14 bases between them. The CDR3 DNA sequence: TGTGCCAGCAGCTTAGATTTCGACAGGTTTGAGCCCCAGCATTTT. Its protein is CASSLDFDRFEPQHF.

The CDR3, as DNA: TGTGCCAGCAGCCAGCGCGGGAGGGCGGGCAATGAGCAGTTCTTC. It specifies CASSQRGRAGNEQFF. This chain links TRBV3-1 (or the pseudogene TRBV3-2) with TRBJ2-1, with 9 bases fitting TRBD2. Germline assignment: CDR1 LGHDT and CDR2 YNNKEL (reference sequence). The CDR3 sequence is 15 residues long. V gave up 3 bases and J gave up 6 bases; unmatched junction bases: 6.

CDR3 nucleotides: TGTGCCTGGAGCCCGGGACTAGCGGGACTCGAGCAGTACTTC. Protein sequence: CAWSPGLAGLEQYF. V usage is TRBV30 and J usage is TRBJ2-7; 13 nucleotides agree with TRBD2. V was clipped by 3 bases and J by 6 bases; unmatched bases: 5. CDR3 length: 14 amino acids. Looked up from germline, CDR1 is GTSNPN and CDR2 is SVGIG (reference sequence).

J is TRBJ2-3 and V is TRBV30; 7 nucleotides align to TRBD2. Per germline, CDR1 GTSNPN and CDR2 SVGIG (reference sequence). CDR3 length: 15 residues. V lost 1 base to trimming and J lost 1 base; unmatched junction nucleotides: 5. Written as DNA, the CDR3 is TGTGCCTGGAGTGGGGTTGCGGGGGGCACAGATACGCAGTATTTT. Its translation is CAWSGVAGGTDTQYF.

This chain connects TRBV3-1 (or the pseudogene TRBV3-2) to TRBJ1-1, with a tentative D call TRBD1 (6 bases). The CDR3 sequence is 13 residues long. Germline CDR1 LGHDT, CDR2 YNNKEL (reference sequence). V shed 3 bases and J shed 3 bases, with 8 bases lying between them. The CDR3 spells CASSHQGYTEAFF. CDR3 coding DNA: TGTGCCAGCAGCCACCAGGGGTACACTGAAGCTTTCTTT.

This chain links TRBV11-2 with TRBJ2-1, with 9 positions matching TRBD1. V lost 6 bases, J lost 7 bases, and 7 bases stayed unmatched. Germline V lookup: CDR1 SGHAT, CDR2 FQNNGV. CDR3 length equals 14 residues. CDR3 in DNA: TGTGCCAGCAGAGGGGGACAGGGTTTGAATGAGCAGTTCTTC. Protein product: CASRGGQGLNEQFF.

The chain joins TRBV5-4 to TRBJ2-7; TRBD2 matches at 13 bases. Germline values: CDR1 SGHNT, CDR2 YYREEE (reference sequence). Germline trimming cut 2 bases from V and 7 bases from J; bases unmatched to any gene: 6. This CDR3 comprises 15 residues. The CDR3 nucleotides are TGTGCCAGCAGCTTTGGACTAGCGGGAGTTGAGGAGCAGTACTTC. Residues: CASSFGLAGVEEQYF.

The V gene is TRBV7-9, the J gene TRBJ1-1; TRBD1 matches at 8 bases. CDR1 and CDR2 from the germline V gene are SEHNR and FQNEAQ (reference sequence). CDR3 length equals 14 residues. The J segment lost 0 bases and the V segment lost 7 bases, leaving 4 bases of the junction unmatched. CDR3 residues: CASNLQGVNTEAFF. In DNA, the CDR3 is TGTGCCAGCAACCTACAGGGGGTGAACACTGAAGCTTTCTTT.

This chain uses TRBV7-9 with TRBJ2-1; tentative D call: TRBD2 (5 bases). The CDR3 sequence is 16 residues long. Per germline, CDR1 SEHNR and CDR2 FQNEAQ (reference sequence). V was pared by 5 bases and J by 0 bases, with 14 bases between. This CDR3 is CASSPPSGSSYNEQFF. The CDR3 DNA reads TGTGCCAGCAGCCCCCCTTCGGGGAGCTCCTACAATGAGCAGTTCTTC.

V and J are TRBV3-1 (or the pseudogene TRBV3-2) and TRBJ1-6, with 7 bases that match TRBD1. This CDR3 is 15 amino acids long. Germline CDR1 reads LGHDT; CDR2 reads YNNKEL (reference sequence). V trimming: 1 base; J trimming: 7 bases; junction bases outside the gene matches: 4. The CDR3 coding sequence is TGTGCCAGCAGCCAAGGATGGGACAGCAATTCACCCCTCCACTTT. This codes for CASSQGWDSNSPLHF.

This clone was seen only a few times. The chain's CDR3 is CASRLQGDQPQHF. CDR3 DNA sequence: TGTGCCAGCAGGCTACAGGGGGATCAGCCCCAGCATTTT. V gene TRBV6-5 combines with J gene TRBJ1-5, with 8 bases aligning to TRBD1. V lost 6 bases to trimming and J lost 5 bases; unmatched junction nucleotides: 3. The CDR3 runs 13 residues. CDR1 MNHEY and CDR2 SVGAGI come from the germline V gene.

V gene TRBV10-3 combines with J gene TRBJ1-3; perhaps TRBD1 as D (5 bases). The V gene lost 10 bases and the J gene lost 4 bases, with 14 bases spanning the gap. The CDR3 has 13 amino acids. Germline V lookup: CDR1 ENHRY, CDR2 SYGVKD. The CDR3 reads CATGGDSGNTIYF. In DNA, the CDR3 is TGTGCCACCGGGGGGGACTCGGGAAACACCATATATTTT.

The chain has TRBV27 and TRBJ1-6; the match to TRBD1 covers 10 bases. Germline V gene sequence: CDR1 MNHEY, CDR2 SMNVEV (reference sequence). CDR3 length: 17 residues. Trimming took 5 bases from V and 4 from J; bases not matched to a gene: 8. CDR3 sequence (DNA): TGTGCCAGCAGTGCCCAGACAGGGGGCGCGTATAATTCACCCCTCCACTTT. Protein: CASSAQTGGAYNSPLHF.

The rearrangement uses TRBV27 and TRBJ2-1; 11 nucleotides agree with TRBD2. Looked up from germline, CDR1 is MNHEY and CDR2 is SMNVEV (reference sequence). CDR3 length equals 15 residues. The junction had 6 bases not matched to a gene; V was cut back by 4 bases and J by 7 bases. CDR3 sequence (DNA): TGTGCCAGCAGTTCGGTCACTAGCGGGAGAAATGAGCAGTTCTTC. Encoded protein: CASSSVTSGRNEQFF.

The chain joins TRBV30 to TRBJ1-1; 7 nucleotides align to TRBD1. CDR1 GTSNPN and CDR2 SVGIG come from the germline V gene (reference sequence). Trimming cost V 3 bases and J 4 bases; bases outside gene matches: 2. The CDR3 consists of 12 residues. The CDR3 DNA reads TGTGCCTGGAGAACAGGGGTCACTGAAGCTTTCTTT. Translating it yields CAWRTGVTEAFF.

V is TRBV6-1 and J is TRBJ2-2; tentative D call: TRBD1 (5 bases). The length of the CDR3 is 14 residues. Trimming took 1 base from V and 4 from J, leaving 7 bases between them. Germline V gives CDR1 MNHNS, CDR2 SASEGT. Here the CDR3 DNA reads TGTGCCAGCAGTGAAGTTCAGGGCACCGGGGAGCTGTTTTTT. Translation: CASSEVQGTGELFF.